This TCR beta chain was captured in a study of molecular identifiers for immune sequencing clone quantification. In the study overall: In replicates, the authors split RNA from roughly 18,000 or 92,000 naive CD8 cells five ways and sequenced four. General study results and limits: Whereas clones above 20 RNA copies held under 1% of naive-cell molecules, they held over 97% of effector molecules.

Sorting isolated naive CD8 T cells as CD8+CD4-CCR7+CD45RA+ events. Comment on this clonotype: Its antigen is not known.

The germline V gene has CDR1 SGDLS and CDR2 YYNGEE. This CDR3 region has 18 residues. Trimming left V 3 bases short and J 0 bases short, with 20 bases between. Preparation methods for the bulk TCR libraries were those previously described, with listed TCR primers. TCRdb itself ran the PCR reads through MiXCR, one entry per CDR3 protein. The sample lists under 600,000 distinct CDR3 sequences, over 20% occurring once. The source of this sequence is a human donor in good health. Some libraries in this study had Jurkat cell RNA spiked in. The sequencing sample was made of naive CD8+ T cells from blood, with Jurkat cell RNA spiked in. Subset: FACS-sorted CD8+CD4-CCR7+CD45RA+ naive T cells. The genes are TRBV9 and TRBJ2-3; D not certain. The CDR3 here is CASSAMSAWGSSTDTQYF. In DNA, the CDR3 is TGTGCCAGCAGCGCCATGAGCGCATGGGGTTCTAGCACAGATACGCAGTATTTT.